A single sample is the source of the 12 T cell receptor delta chains below, sequenced in a study of γδ T cells in repeated Plasmodium falciparum infection. Flow sorting of PBMC yielded separate Vgamma9/Vdelta2+ and Vdelta2-negative gammadelta T cell populations for bulk repertoire analysis. TCRdb processed the multiplex PCR reads again with the CATT caller. Here the sample spans tens of thousands of delta-chain clones, about 1.5% being singletons. Sequencing was done on a sample of gamma-delta T cells from blood. These receptors were obtained from a pool of human donors (malaria-infected and uninfected, not separated).

This clone was observed a few times. A far larger clone differs by one base, so this is likely a read error. Other DNA variants within this sample encode the same CDR3. The J gene has no call, while the V gene is TRDV1; the table's D call, TRDD3, was not checked against the DNA. This CDR3 is built from 24 residues. CDR1 TSWWSYY and CDR2 QGS come from the germline V gene. CDR3 residues: CALGNRPVLPTYWGIRAGTDKLIF. In DNA form, the CDR3 reads TGTGCTCTTGGGAACCGTCCCGTACTTCCAACGTACTGGGGGATACGAGCGGGCACCGATAAACTCATCTTC.

This clone was seen repeatedly, ten times or more. This likely reflects a read error, since a far larger clone is one base away. Different DNA sequences within this sample yield the same CDR3. The chain recombines TRDV1 with TRDJ1, with 12 nucleotides matching TRDD3. The germline V gene has CDR1 TSWWSYY and CDR2 QGS. The CDR3 spans 16 residues. CDR3 nucleotides: TGTGCTCTTGGGAATAACTGGGGGATACACGTCGATAAACTCATCTTC. As protein: CALGNNWGIHVDKLIF.

This clone was found many times. Given a far larger clone just one base away, this is likely a sequencing read error. The same CDR3 can be traced to other DNA sequences in this sample. J is TRDJ1 and V is TRDV1; tentatively, D is TRDD2 or TRDD3 (9 bases each). The CDR3 covers 19 residues. CDR1 is TSWWSYY and CDR2 is QGS in the germline V gene. CDR3 nucleotides: TGTGCTCTTGGGGACCCTTCCTACGCTGGGGGATTCGCCACCGATAAACTTATCTTT. This translates into CALGDPSYAGGFATDKLIF.

This clone was recorded a few times. This is likely an artifact of a read error, given a far larger clone one base away. The sample has other DNA sequences that encode this CDR3 too. The CDR3 DNA reads as TGTGCTCTTGGGGAAAAGAGACCGAGGTGGGCCCCGGGACATAAACTCATCTTT. Residues: CALGEKRPRWAPGHKLIF. V is TRDV1 and J is TRDJ1; unclear D gene. V lost 2 bases to trimming and J lost 6 bases, with 25 bases between them. The germline CDR1 and CDR2 sequences are TSWWSYY and QGS. This CDR3 is built from 18 residues.

A few counts support this clone. A far larger clone is one base from this, pointing to a likely read error. Other nucleotide sequences from this sample produce the same CDR3. The chain employs TRDV1 and TRDJ1, with D possibly TRDD3 on 6 matching bases. Trimming removed 6 bases at V and 1 base at J, with 33 bases between. The CDR3 has 21 amino acids. The germline V gene encodes CDR1 TSWWSYY and CDR2 QGS. CDR3: CALGEAWVTLPGWGFTDKLIF. The CDR3 DNA reads TGTGCTCTTGGAGAGGCGTGGGTGACCCTACCCGGCTGGGGATTCACCGATAAACTCATCTTT.

Notes on this clone: TCRdb's entry gives the protein of a much larger clone, which mismatches this DNA's translation at residue 9, likely from a read error; the protein reported here is translated from the DNA. The chain is built from TRDV1 and TRDJ1; a weak D match, TRDD3 (6 bases). TCRdb lists no J gene, so it was determined here by aligning the DNA to germline. The CDR3 has 23 residues. Germline V lookup: CDR1 TSWWSYY, CDR2 QGS. The V end lost 5 bases, the J end lost 0 bases, and 37 bases lay between the germline ends. The DNA for the CDR3 is TGTGCTCTTGGGTCCTGTGCTCCTATTCCTTGGGATTGGGGGCCACCCTACACCGATAAACTCATCTTT. As protein: CALGSCAPIPWDWGPPYTDKLIF.

Note on this clone: A read error is the likely source, as a far larger clone sits one nucleotide away. The same CDR3 can be traced to other DNA sequences in this sample. The chain recombines TRDV1 with TRDJ1; 7 bases match TRDD3. Trimming took 3 bases from V and 11 from J; bases not matched to a gene: 18. CDR3 length equals 16 residues. Germline V gives CDR1 TSWWSYY, CDR2 QGS. The CDR3 region is CALGDPYPGGPVGLIF. The CDR3, as DNA: TGTGCTCTTGGGGACCCATACCCTGGGGGCCCAGTTGGGCTCATCTTT.

This clone was picked up many times. The protein in TCRdb stems from a much larger clone and differs at residue 16 from this DNA's translation, likely a read error; here the protein is translated from the DNA. The CDR3 reads CALGELELGDLYTDKPIF. Here the CDR3 DNA reads TGTGCTCTTGGGGAACTAGAACTCGGGGATTTATACACCGATAAACCCATCTTT. This chain uses TRDV1 with TRDJ1; tentatively, D is TRDD3 (6 bases). The CDR3 extends over 18 amino acids. The V gene's germline CDR1 is TSWWSYY and CDR2 QGS.

About this clone: The protein that TCRdb holds for this DNA derives from a much larger clone and differs from the translated DNA at residue 12, which likely indicates a read error; the protein shown here is translated from the DNA. The chain employs TRDV2 and TRDJ1; D gene uncertain. CDR3 length equals 19 residues. Germline loops: CDR1 GEAIGNYY, CDR2 EKD. Trimming removed 1 base at V and 0 bases at J, with 23 bases between. CDR3 sequence: CACDTVQKRKEGNTDKLIF. The CDR3 DNA reads TGTGCCTGTGACACGGTACAAAAACGTAAGGAAGGAAACACCGATAAACTCATCTTT.

Only a few counts were recorded for this clone. A far larger clone is a single base away, which makes a read error likely. This sample also contains other DNA sequences that code for the same CDR3. The rearrangement joins TRDV3 to TRDJ1; 9 bases match TRDD3. Germline CDR1 reads TVYSNPD; CDR2 reads GDNSRS (reference sequence). The CDR3 has 21 amino acids. CDR3 amino acids: CACKTLHDYFRGYARTDKLIF. The CDR3 nucleotides read TGTGCCTGCAAAACTCTTCACGATTACTTTAGGGGATACGCACGGACCGATAAGCTCATCTTT.

At least ten counts were recorded for this clone. The protein recorded in TCRdb matches a much larger clone and deviates from this DNA's translation at residue 8, suggesting a read error; the protein here is obtained by translating the DNA. The rearrangement joins TRDV1 to TRDJ1; weak D call: TRDD3 (6 bases). CDR1 and CDR2 from the germline V gene are TSWWSYY and QGS. Between the trimmed V and J ends, which lost 9 bases and 2 bases, there was a span of 16 bases. This CDR3 region has 14 residues. The CDR3: CALVPVGGTDKLIF. CDR3 nucleotides: TGTGCTCTGGTCCCTGTGGGGGGGACCGATAAACTCATCTTT.

A word on this clone: The protein TCRdb lists belongs to a much larger clone and differs from this DNA's translation at residue 21, which points to a read error; the protein shown is made from the DNA. V and J are TRDV1 and TRDJ1; a weak D match, TRDD3 (8 bases). CDR3 length: 22 amino acids. Germline V CDR1 and CDR2: TSWWSYY, QGS. This CDR3 reads CALGELVPSFVRWGKQVDKLTF. The CDR3 coding sequence is TGTGCTCTTGGGGAACTAGTGCCTTCCTTTGTACGCTGGGGGAAACAGGTCGATAAACTCACCTTT.